This TCR beta chain derives from a study of blood T cell repertoires in COVID-19. About the research overall: The United States, Italy and Spain provided the acute and convalescent COVID-19 samples.

One Seattle source followed patients from active infection through their disease course. V shed 1 base and J shed 3 bases, with 12 bases lying between them. Looked up from germline, CDR1 is SGHNT and CDR2 is YENEEA. The CDR3 contains 16 residues. In the authors' workflow: How many nucleated cells were present was estimated from reference gene primer amplification. The method was immunoSEQ multiplex PCR; TCRdb's version includes in-frame clones alone and lacks a portion of them. D and trimming were read from the DNA, whereas the V and J calls and clone size are those reported in that table. This repertoire shows about 170,000 clones, approximately 80% found once; its top ten account for more than 12%.

The clonotype comes from a woman aged 70-85 years with COVID-19, enrolled during active disease. The chain couples TRBV11-3 to TRBJ2-2; perhaps TRBD2 as D (7 bases). The sequenced material came from peripheral blood. CDR3: CASSLAGAGDTGELFF. The DNA for the CDR3 is TGTGCCAGCAGCTTAGCGGGGGCGGGAGACACCGGGGAGCTGTTTTTT.